The rows below give T cell receptor beta chains drawn from one sample of a study of OX40 agonist ivuxolimab in advanced cancers. Assay used: immunoSEQ multiplex PCR; TCRdb lists only in-frame clones, some missing. Of approximately 74,000 clones in the sample, approximately 85% were seen once. The specimen comprised CD4+ or CD8+ T cells sorted from blood, sampled in a trial of the OX40 agonist ivuxolimab. All receptors derive from an adult with an advanced solid tumor such as melanoma, head and neck, liver or kidney cancer. CDR3s include the opening cysteine and the closing phenylalanine or tryptophan.

j_call,v_call,cdr3_aa
TRBJ1-2,TRBV4-1,CASSQDGAGAYGYTF
TRBJ1-2,TRBV6-5,CASSLYRKGDYGYTF
TRBJ2-1,TRBV7-9,CASSSQARQGGRKQFF
TRBJ1-4,TRBV5-6,CASSLATGGNEKLFF
TRBJ2-7,TRBV27,CASRNGRGDSYEQYF
TRBJ1-1,TRBV5-1,CASSLFGPGQPNTEAFF
TRBJ2-1,TRBV7-8,CASSLPLRLARNEQFF
TRBJ2-1,TRBV6-5,CASRMEGTLYNEQFF
TRBJ1-1,TRBV5-1,CASSLGGATTEAFF
TRBJ1-5,TRBV10-3,CAINEDRETQPQHF
TRBJ2-7,TRBV7-9,CASSRGLAGNEQYF
TRBJ2-3,TRBV7-6,CASSLNSGSTDTQYF
TRBJ2-7,TRBV5-4,CASSLAGTEGHEQYF
TRBJ1-3,TRBV6-6,CASSYSGTASGNTIYF
TRBJ2-5,TRBV11-2,CASSLGRETQYF
TRBJ1-2,TRBV11-2,CASSLVGWGYTF
TRBJ1-3,TRBV27,CASSLSWGNTIYF
TRBJ2-5,TRBV12-5,CASGSDSQETQYF
TRBJ2-1,TRBV7-2,CASSLAFRTLSNEQFF
TRBJ1-2,TRBV7-2,CASSLAGQEYYGYTF
TRBJ1-2,TRBV5-1,CASSFGSEGGGSDGYTF
TRBJ2-1,TRBV5-1,CASSSVEFPAYNEQFF
TRBJ2-7,TRBV7-6,CASSLRREGLHEQYF
TRBJ1-2,TRBV2,CASSLEQVLTRGYTF
TRBJ1-1,TRBV7-2,CASSFGQGNTEAFF
TRBJ1-2,TRBV21-1,CASSKRWGVYGYTF
TRBJ1-5,TRBV30,CAWATRDDQPQHF
TRBJ2-3,TRBV5-1,CASRGVAGNPTDTQYF
TRBJ2-1,TRBV19,CASSGMGQALYNEQFF
TRBJ1-3,TRBV28,CASFTFGNTIYF
TRBJ2-7,TRBV7-9,CASSFQGYYEQYF
TRBJ1-4,TRBV6-6,CASSYEQGYEKLFF
TRBJ1-2,TRBV21-1,CASKWGGPLYGYTF
TRBJ1-2,TRBV5-6,CASSQTGLDYGYTF
TRBJ2-2,TRBV27,CASSSQGTGELFF
TRBJ1-1,TRBV4-1,CASSQVDRGTEAFF
TRBJ2-6,TRBV9,CASSTGSAGVYSGANVLTF
TRBJ2-2,TRBV6-1,CASSEPPRSTGGVVRSGELFF
TRBJ2-7,TRBV6-5,CASSSGTGYYEQYF
TRBJ1-6,TRBV5-1,CASSLQGEADSPLHF
TRBJ1-1,TRBV6-1,CASSERVRAFF
TRBJ1-5,TRBV11-2,CASSRKDDTQPQHF
TRBJ2-7,TRBV6-5,CASSSPGTYEQYF
TRBJ2-7,TRBV7-2,CASSLGDSYEQYF
TRBJ2-7,TRBV30,CAWIVGTYEQYF
TRBJ2-5,TRBV7-8,CASSRGRGAQETQYF
TRBJ2-5,TRBV11-3,CASSLESGEETQYF
TRBJ2-3,TRBV18,CASSPGGEWDTQYF
TRBJ2-2,TRBV6-1,CASTPQGWELFF
TRBJ1-1,TRBV27,CASSLSPRGQRNTEAFF
TRBJ2-3,TRBV30,CAWSVGGTDTQYF
TRBJ2-7,TRBV7-2,CASSPGHLDEQYF
TRBJ1-6,TRBV5-1,CASSTGQNNSPLHF
TRBJ2-3,TRBV5-4,CASSFLAGGPDTQYF
TRBJ1-3,TRBV5-6,CASSGLQSPGNTIYF